These 19 T cell receptor beta chains came from one sample sequenced in a study of blood T cells in healthy people across ages. A second PCR, run for about 7 to 11 cycles, used a sample-barcoded 5' primer plus a J-beta primer mix. MiXCR, run by TCRdb on the 5' RACE reads, gives a single entry per CDR3 protein. The sample includes 1.5 million to 2 million distinct CDR3 sequences, 35% to 50% of them seen just once. Sequencing input: blood. These receptors were collected from a human donor in good health.

The chain combines TRBV2 with TRBJ1-3; a weak D match, TRBD1 (6 bases). Trimming pared 2 bases from V and 1 base from J, leaving 9 bases between. Germline loops: CDR1 SNHLY, CDR2 FYNNEI. The CDR3 covers 15 residues. In nucleotides, the CDR3 is TGTGCCAGCAGTGAACTTACAGGGTCTGGAAACACCATATATTTT. This encodes CASSELTGSGNTIYF.

This clonotype was observed a handful of times. Mismatch with germline at one junction end may stem from a read error. The chain joins TRBV5-1 to TRBJ2-5; weak D call: TRBD2 (5 bases). This CDR3 is 15 amino acids long. From germline, CDR1 is SGHRS and CDR2 YFSETQ. Here the CDR3 DNA reads TGCGCCAGCAGTTTGGGAGCGTCGTCCGCGGAGACCCAGTACTTC. Protein sequence: CASSLGASSAETQYF.

This clonotype was observed a few times. This chain connects TRBV20-1 to TRBJ1-5; TRBD1 matches at 7 bases. The CDR3 is 13 amino acids. Germline CDR1 is DFQATT and CDR2 is SNEGSKA (reference sequence). V gave up 5 bases and J gave up 3 bases; unmatched junction bases: 4. CDR3 sequence: CSAYDRANQPQHF. The CDR3 region has the DNA TGCAGTGCTTACGACAGGGCCAATCAGCCCCAGCATTTT.

This clonotype has more than one count but fewer than ten. The chain carries TRBV29-1 and TRBJ2-3; 7 bases fit TRBD1. Germline assignment: CDR1 SQVTM and CDR2 ANQGSEA. The CDR3 length is 13 residues. Trimming cost V 1 base and J 3 bases; bases outside gene matches: 1. CDR3 residues: CSVEARGTDTQYF. The CDR3 nucleotides read TGCAGCGTTGAAGCCAGGGGGACAGATACGCAGTATTTT.

The chain couples TRBV6-6 to TRBJ1-5; no firm D call. CDR3 length equals 13 residues. V lost 3 bases, J lost 7 bases, and 10 bases lay in between. Germline-derived CDR1 and CDR2 are MNHNY and SVGAGI (reference sequence). CDR3 residues: CASSYGIKQPQHF. The CDR3 DNA is TGTGCCAGCAGTTATGGGATTAAACAGCCCCAGCATTTT.

This clonotype has more than one count but fewer than ten. The chain couples TRBV7-2 to TRBJ2-1; D remains unclear. CDR1 and CDR2 from the germline V gene are SGHTA and FQGNSA. The V end lost 1 base, the J end lost 15 bases, and 10 bases lay between the germline ends. The CDR3 has 11 residues. CDR3 sequence reads: CASSLVGGTFF. In DNA form, the CDR3 reads TGTGCCAGCAGCTTAGTCGGTGGTACGTTCTTC. The variable domain in full, with the rest retrieved from reference TRBV7-2 and TRBJ2-1, is GAGVSQSPSNKVTEKGKDVELRCDPISGHTALYWYRQSLGQGLEFLIYFQGNSAPDKSGLPSDRFSAERTGGSVSTLTIQRTQQEDSAVYLCASSLVGGTFFGPGTRLTVL.

This clonotype was seen a few times. The chain employs TRBV6-6 and TRBJ2-3; D possibly uses TRBD1 or TRBD2 (6 bases each). Trimming left V 8 bases short and J 5 bases short, with 14 bases between. The CDR3 is 13 residues long. The germline CDR1 and CDR2 sequences are MNHNY and SVGAGI (reference sequence). The CDR3 coding sequence is TGTGCCAGCCGGCGGGACAAACAAGATACGCAGTATTTT. Protein sequence: CASRRDKQDTQYF.

The chain has TRBV7-9 and TRBJ1-2; no reliable D call. CDR3 length: 12 residues. Germline CDR1 reads SEHNR; CDR2 reads FQNEAQ (reference sequence). V was clipped by 4 bases and J by 5 bases, with 8 bases between them. The CDR3 region has the DNA TGTGCCAGCAGCTCACCAGCGTATGGCTACACCTTC. Translated: CASSSPAYGYTF.

The chain has TRBV29-1 and TRBJ2-1; 14 bases line up with TRBD2. The V segment lost 7 bases and the J segment 2 bases; nucleotides outside the gene matches: 4. The CDR3 contains 15 residues. Germline V CDR1 and CDR2: SQVTM, ANQGSEA. In DNA, the CDR3 is TGCAGCGCCGGGACTAGCGGGGGCCCCTACAATGAGCAGTTCTTC. This sequence encodes CSAGTSGGPYNEQFF.

The chain uses TRBV5-6 and TRBJ2-6; D not certain. The CDR3 runs to 15 residues. The V gene's germline CDR1 is SGHDT and CDR2 YYEEEE. Trimming stripped 5 bases from V and 0 bases from J, with 9 bases between. This CDR3 reads CASRQYSSGANVLTF. CDR3 nucleotides: TGTGCCAGCAGGCAATACAGCTCTGGGGCCAACGTCCTGACTTTC.

This clonotype occurred a few times. The genes are TRBV6-1 and TRBJ2-1; D is undetermined. CDR3 length equals 15 residues. V gave up 4 bases and J gave up 4 bases, with 14 bases separating them. Germline CDR1 MNHNS, CDR2 SASEGT. CDR3 loop: CASSGQPQKYNEQFF. For the CDR3, the DNA is TGTGCCAGCAGTGGACAACCCCAAAAGTACAATGAGCAGTTCTTC.

This chain links TRBV15 with TRBJ2-1; 7 positions match TRBD2. This CDR3 has 11 amino acids. Germline assignment: CDR1 LNHNV and CDR2 YYDKDF (reference sequence). V shed 11 bases, J shed 9 bases, and the junction held 7 bases outside the gene matches. CDR3 sequence: CAAVGEGEQFF. The CDR3 nucleotides read TGTGCCGCTGTGGGGGAGGGTGAGCAGTTCTTC. Drawing the rest from reference TRBV15 and TRBJ2-1, the complete variable domain is DAMVIQNPRYQVTQFGKPVTLSCSQTLNHNVMYWYQQKSSQAPKLLFHYYDKDFNNEADTPDNFQSRRPNTSFCFLDIRSPGLGDTAMYLCAAVGEGEQFFGPGTRLTVL.

The chain has TRBV5-4 and TRBJ2-1; 8 nucleotides agree with TRBD2. V lost 1 base and J lost 7; bases outside the gene matches: 10. CDR3 length: 16 residues. Per the germline V gene, CDR1 is SGHNT and CDR2 is YYREEE (reference sequence). The DNA of the CDR3 is TGTGCCAGCAGCTTGTCACGGGGGGGGGCCGGGAATGAGCAGTTCTTC. This codes for CASSLSRGGAGNEQFF.

This clonotype has more than one count but fewer than ten. The chain couples TRBV10-3 to TRBJ1-1, with 7 bases matching TRBD1. The ends lost 11 bases at V and 3 bases at J; junction bases unmatched: 9. The V gene's germline CDR1 is ENHRY and CDR2 SYGVKD. The length of the CDR3 is 13 residues. The CDR3 region is CALRQGGDTEAFF. The CDR3 DNA reads as TGTGCCCTCCGACAGGGTGGGGACACTGAAGCTTTCTTT.

This clonotype was seen a handful of times. This chain uses TRBV4-1 with TRBJ2-5; 7 nucleotides agree with TRBD2. Per germline, CDR1 MGHRA and CDR2 YSYEKL. CDR3 size: 17 residues. The V gene end was trimmed by 4 bases and the J gene end by 3 bases; junction bases not matched to a gene: 14. The CDR3, as DNA: TGCGCCAGCAGCCGAGATGGAACGGGGGGACCTAAAGAGACCCAGTACTTC. Translation: CASSRDGTGGPKETQYF.

The J gene is TRBJ1-1, the V gene TRBV29-1, with a tentative D call TRBD1 (5 bases). The CDR3 has 13 residues. V was shortened by 4 bases and J by 1 base, with 10 bases between the two germline ends. Germline lookup yields CDR1 SQVTM and CDR2 ANQGSEA. CDR3 DNA: TGCAGCGTTGGCGGGGGTCGGAACACTGAAGCTTTCTTT. This codes for CSVGGGRNTEAFF.

This clonotype was observed a few times. J is TRBJ1-2 and V is TRBV3-1, with 7 bases matching TRBD1. This CDR3 spans 14 amino acids. Germline values: CDR1 LGHDT, CDR2 YNNKEL (reference sequence). V lost 4 bases and J lost 5; bases outside the gene matches: 7. The CDR3 bases are TGTGCCAGCAGCCTCGGACAGGCCTCTTATGGCTACACCTTC. Translation gives CASSLGQASYGYTF.

DNA of the CDR3: TGCAGCGTTGAGGGGGACAGTAACAATGAGCAGTTCTTC. It yields the protein CSVEGDSNNEQFF. The rearrangement uses TRBV29-1 and TRBJ2-1, with 7 bases lining up with TRBD1. There are 13 residues in the CDR3. Germline CDR1 SQVTM, CDR2 ANQGSEA. Trimming removed 3 bases from V and 5 bases from J; junction bases left unmatched: 4.

Regarding this clonotype: This CDR3 fails to terminate in the conserved phenylalanine or tryptophan, so it likely reflects a read error. The V gene is TRBV6-5, the J gene TRBJ1-2; the D is unclear. This CDR3 region has 13 residues. The V and J ends lost 7 bases and 8 bases respectively, with 17 bases between them. Germline values: CDR1 MNHEY, CDR2 SVGAGI. DNA for the CDR3: TGTGCCAGCACCGGATCGAACTCTCGGGGCTACACCTGC. Translation: CASTGSNSRGYTC.